Listed here are 16 T cell receptor beta chains from one sample, sequenced in a study of T cell clones after liver transplantation (dated by TCRdb to about 2019). Libraries were built with the immunoSEQ multiplex PCR assay. The clones in this table, taken by TCRdb from immuneACCESS, are in-frame only. Not every clone is retained; where verified, under half of the shortfall comes from an unresolved V gene, and the cause of the rest is unknown. This sample lists around 110,000 clones; about nine tenths were detected once. The leading ten clones occupy 0.8% to 0.9% of the sample. The sample consisted of CD4+ T cells from blood, taken 12 months after liver transplant. All receptors derive from a human patient who received a liver transplant. Some T cells may have been brought in with the graft after a transplant.

The chain uses TRBV28 and TRBJ2-7; maybe TRBD2 (5 bases). CDR1 is MDHEN, CDR2 SYDVKM, per germline. The CDR3 extends over 14 amino acids. The V end was cut by 6 bases, the J end by 0 bases, with 12 bases between. The CDR3 nucleotides are TGTGCCAGCAGCCCCCCTAGCAGCTCCTACGAGCAGTACTTC. It is translated as CASSPPSSSYEQYF.

The chain uses TRBV28 and TRBJ2-2; the D gene could be TRBD1 or TRBD2 (6 bases each). This CDR3 has 16 residues. CDR1 is MDHEN and CDR2 is SYDVKM in the germline V gene. V shed 2 bases and J shed 7 bases, with 17 bases lying between them. This CDR3 reads CASSLDPRGGGGELFF. The DNA of the CDR3 is TGTGCCAGCAGTTTAGACCCCAGGGGAGGAGGCGGGGAGCTGTTTTTT.

The chain uses TRBV5-6 and TRBJ2-1; D perhaps matches TRBD2 (5 bases). The CDR3 runs to 13 residues. Looked up from germline, CDR1 is SGHDT and CDR2 is YYEEEE. Trimming stripped 1 base from V and 9 bases from J, with 11 bases between. The CDR3 DNA is TGTGCCAGCAGCTTGTATATGGGGAGTGAGCAGTTCTTC. Protein sequence: CASSLYMGSEQFF. The full variable domain, in which reference TRBV5-6 and TRBJ2-1 provide the parts outside the CDR3, is DAGVTQSPTHLIKTRGQQVTLRCSPKSGHDTVSWYQQALGQGPQFIFQYYEEEERQRGNFPDRFSGHQFPNYSSELNVNALLLGDSALYLCASSLYMGSEQFFGPGTRLTVL.

The chain has TRBV5-6 and TRBJ2-1, with 9 bases lining up with TRBD2. From germline, CDR1 is SGHDT and CDR2 YYEEEE. This CDR3 has 11 amino acids. V was clipped by 0 bases and J by 14 bases; unmatched bases: 0. The DNA of the CDR3 is TGTGCCAGCAGCTTGGGGACTAGCGAGTTCTTC. It encodes CASSLGTSEFF.

As concerns this clone: Other DNA variants within this sample encode the same CDR3. This rearrangement joins TRBV6-6 to TRBJ2-1; D uncertain. This CDR3 has 13 amino acids. V was pared by 6 bases and J by 0 bases, with 6 bases between. Germline assignment: CDR1 MNHNY and CDR2 SVGAGI (reference sequence). CDR3 loop: CASSRDSYNEQFF. The DNA of the CDR3 is TGTGCCAGCAGCCGAGACTCCTACAATGAGCAGTTCTTC.

The CDR3 nucleotides are TGTGCCAGCAGTTTAACAGGAGGGAACACTGAAGCTTTCTTT. This encodes CASSLTGGNTEAFF. The chain has TRBV28 and TRBJ1-1, with D tentatively TRBD1 (5 bases). Trimming stripped 2 bases from V and 1 base from J, with 8 bases between. CDR1 MDHEN and CDR2 SYDVKM come from the germline V gene. CDR3 size: 14 residues.

The chain combines TRBV18 with TRBJ1-4; 10 bases match TRBD1. Germline assignment: CDR1 KGHSH and CDR2 LQKENI. V shed 3 bases and J 7 bases; nucleotides not matched to a gene: 5. The CDR3 runs to 15 residues. CDR3 loop: CASSPRTGGTEKLFF. The DNA of the CDR3 is TGTGCCAGCTCACCTCGGACAGGGGGGACTGAAAAACTGTTTTTT.

The table lists this clone with a few counts. The gene calls are TRBV9 and TRBJ2-5; TRBD2 agrees at 12 bases. Germline V CDR1 and CDR2: SGDLS, YYNGEE. V shed 0 bases and J 8 bases; nucleotides not matched to a gene: 2. The CDR3 spans 14 residues. CDR3 nucleotides: TGTGCCAGCAGCGTAGCGACTAGCGGGAGTACCCAGTACTTC. Residues: CASSVATSGSTQYF.

J is TRBJ2-7 and V is TRBV6-1; 9 positions agree with TRBD1. Germline-derived CDR1 and CDR2 are MNHNS and SASEGT. V shed 1 base, J shed 0 bases, and the junction held 1 base outside the gene matches. This CDR3 contains 15 residues. The CDR3 DNA follows: TGTGCCAGCAGTGAAGTGGACAGGGGCTCCTACGAGCAGTACTTC. This translates into CASSEVDRGSYEQYF.

The chain combines TRBV6-1 with TRBJ2-3; unclear D gene. CDR1 MNHNS and CDR2 SASEGT come from the germline V gene. The CDR3 is made up of 13 amino acids. V lost 1 base and J 8 bases, leaving 10 bases between the germline ends. In nucleotides, the CDR3 is TGTGCCAGCAGTGAAGAAGTTGGGTCTACGCAGTATTTT. It specifies CASSEEVGSTQYF.

This chain joins TRBV27 and TRBJ2-7, with 8 bases that match TRBD2. Germline V lookup: CDR1 MNHEY, CDR2 SMNVEV (reference sequence). The V segment lost 5 bases and the J segment 1 base; nucleotides outside the gene matches: 10. The CDR3 is 16 amino acids. CDR3 coding DNA: TGTGCCAGCAGTCGCCCACCGGGACTAGGGTCCTACGAGCAGTACTTC. Encoded protein: CASSRPPGLGSYEQYF.

The J gene is TRBJ1-4, the V gene TRBV5-1; D is possibly TRBD1 (5 bases). The ends were cut back, 0 bases at V and 7 bases at J, with 13 bases in the middle. CDR1 and CDR2 (germline): SGHRS, YFSETQ. The CDR3 loop spans 15 amino acids. CDR3 region: CASSLAPGSGEKLFF. DNA for the CDR3: TGCGCCAGCAGCTTGGCCCCAGGGTCGGGTGAAAAACTGTTTTTT.

The V call is TRBV11-2, the J call TRBJ2-5; the match to TRBD2 covers 8 bases. With 1 base clipped from V and 5 bases from J, the junction kept 6 bases outside the gene matches. The length of the CDR3 is 15 residues. From germline, CDR1 is SGHAT and CDR2 FQNNGV. The CDR3 coding sequence is TGTGCCAGCAGCTTAGTCGGCAGCGGGAGTGAGACCCAGTACTTC. Translation gives CASSLVGSGSETQYF.

The CDR3 sequence is CSVSHTGELFF. Here the CDR3 DNA reads TGCAGCGTTTCTCACACCGGGGAGCTGTTTTTT. This chain links TRBV29-1 with TRBJ2-2; D unclear. The CDR3 loop spans 11 amino acids. V gave up 5 bases and J gave up 3 bases, with 4 bases separating them. CDR1 and CDR2 (germline): SQVTM, ANQGSEA.

The count of this clone is one. The V gene is TRBV11-3, the J gene TRBJ2-7, with D possibly matching TRBD2 (5 bases). CDR3 size: 14 residues. CDR1 and CDR2 (germline): SGHNT, YENEEA. The V end lost 0 bases, the J end lost 5 bases, and 11 bases lay between the germline ends. DNA of the CDR3: TGTGCCAGCAGCTTAGACGGGAATAGTAACGAGCAGTACTTC. It encodes CASSLDGNSNEQYF.

The chain has TRBV5-6 and TRBJ2-3; D is undetermined. CDR1 and CDR2 from the germline V gene are SGHDT and YYEEEE. The CDR3 has 17 residues. Trimming removed 0 bases at V and 4 bases at J, with 18 bases between. CDR3 nucleotides: TGTGCCAGCAGCTTGGTCTGGGCAGGTCCTGGAGCAGATACGCAGTATTTT. Amino acid sequence: CASSLVWAGPGADTQYF.